Listed below are T cell receptor beta chains from one sample, sequenced in a study of early T cells in non-severe SARS-CoV-2 infection. TCRdb reprocessed the 5' RACE reads with MiXCR, giving one entry per CDR3 protein. The profile shows 66,000 or so distinct CDR3 sequences, 10% to 12% of them singletons. Sequencing input: whole blood. Receptors were obtained from an adult who was a healthcare worker with PCR-confirmed SARS-CoV-2 infection or an uninfected control (not recorded which). Each CDR3 is given with its conserved first and last residue. The order of the fields is CDR3 DNA, CDR3 protein, D gene, J gene, clone size, V gene. A D gene is named only where the DNA matches it firmly. Size is stated for part of the rows, as once, few or many counts, or as a class when the clone is expanded.

TGTGCCAGCAGCTCAGAGGGCAGCGAGCAGTACTTC,CASSSEGSEQYF,-,TRBJ2-7,few,TRBV7-9
TGCAGTGCAAGAACTAGGAGGTATGAGCAGTTCTTC,CSARTRRYEQFF,-,TRBJ2-1,many,TRBV20-1
TGTGCCAGCAGCTTAGCGCAGGGCCCACAAGAGACCCAGTACTTC,CASSLAQGPQETQYF,-,TRBJ2-5,many,TRBV7-9
TGCGCCAGCAGCCGCTCGCAAGGGAATAACTATGGCTACACCTTC,CASSRSQGNNYGYTF,-,TRBJ1-2,few,TRBV4-3
TGTGCCAGCAGTGTGACGGGACGAGGGGAGCTGTTTTTT,CASSVTGRGELFF,-,TRBJ2-2,many,TRBV6-1
TGTGCCAGCACCCCCGGAGGGACAGGGGTTTATGGCTACACCTTC,CASTPGGTGVYGYTF,TRBD1,TRBJ1-2,few,TRBV6-6
TGTGCCAGCAGCTTAGGGAATCAGCCCCAGCATTTT,CASSLGNQPQHF,-,TRBJ1-5,many,TRBV11-2
TGTGCCAGCAGCTTAGGGCTCCGGGAGACCCAGTACTTC,CASSLGLRETQYF,-,TRBJ2-5,many,TRBV11-2
TGTGCCTGGAGTGACCCGACAGTTACGCTTTATGGCTACACCTTC,CAWSDPTVTLYGYTF,-,TRBJ1-2,many,TRBV30
TGTGCCACCAGCACGCGGGTGTCGGGCGATGGCTACACCTTC,CATSTRVSGDGYTF,-,TRBJ1-2,-,TRBV15
TGCGCCAGCAGCTTGACAGGGGGCTGGGAGACCCAGTACTTC,CASSLTGGWETQYF,TRBD1,TRBJ2-5,few,TRBV5-1
TGTGCCAGCAGCCCCGGGACTAGCGGCACAGATACGCAGTATTTT,CASSPGTSGTDTQYF,TRBD2,TRBJ2-3,many,TRBV11-2
TGCAGCGTTGAAGGGGAAGGGACTAGCTGGGAGACCCAGTACTTC,CSVEGEGTSWETQYF,TRBD2,TRBJ2-5,many,TRBV29-1
TGTGCCAGCAGCTTAGGAGGGAGGGGACAAGGGCAGCCCCAGCATTTT,CASSLGGRGQGQPQHF,-,TRBJ1-5,many,TRBV7-9
TGTGCCAGTACCTTGGGGGGCCCATACAATGAGCAGTTCTTC,CASTLGGPYNEQFF,-,TRBJ2-1,-,TRBV11-2
TGTGCCAGCAGTTCTCAAACAGGGTCAGATACGCAGTATTTT,CASSSQTGSDTQYF,-,TRBJ2-3,many,TRBV25-1
TGTGCCAGTAGTTATTTGGGCAGGGTGGATTCACCCCTCCACTTT,CASSYLGRVDSPLHF,-,TRBJ1-6,few,TRBV19
TGCGCCAACCAGATAGTAGCGGGGCAGCTTGAGGCTAGCGAGCAGTACTTC,CANQIVAGQLEASEQYF,TRBD2,TRBJ2-7,many,TRBV10-1
TGTGCCAGCAGTTCGGTAGCGGGGGGGCATGCCGGGGAGCTGTTTTTT,CASSSVAGGHAGELFF,TRBD2,TRBJ2-2,many,TRBV12-3/TRBV12-4
TGTGCCAGCAGCGGAAAAGGACCCCAGCCGACGCAGTATTTT,CASSGKGPQPTQYF,-,TRBJ2-3,few,TRBV9
TGTGCCATCAGTGGACCTCCGGGACTAGCGGGGGGGAATGAGCAGTTCTTC,CAISGPPGLAGGNEQFF,TRBD2,TRBJ2-1,many,TRBV10-3
TGTGCCAGCAGTGAGGGCGGAGTGAACACTGAAGCTTTCTTT,CASSEGGVNTEAFF,-,TRBJ1-1,many,TRBV25-1
TGCAGTGCTAGAGATCACGGGGCAGGGTCCTATGGCTACACCTTC,CSARDHGAGSYGYTF,-,TRBJ1-2,many,TRBV20-1
TGTGCCAGCAGCCCGACAGGGAATGAGCAGTTCTTC,CASSPTGNEQFF,TRBD1,TRBJ2-1,-,TRBV5-5
TGTGCCAGCAGCCGGGGGCAGGAAGCTTTCTTT,CASSRGQEAFF,-,TRBJ1-1,many,TRBV5-6
TGTGCCAGCAGCCCTTGGGGCAGGGGGCCTTCAGATACGCAGTATTTT,CASSPWGRGPSDTQYF,TRBD1,TRBJ2-3,many,TRBV7-2
TGTGCCAGCAGTTACTACACAGCTTACCATCTTGGCTACACCTTC,CASSYYTAYHLGYTF,-,TRBJ1-2,many,TRBV6-2/TRBV6-3
TGTGCCAGCAGTAAGGGGGGCCACTACTACAATGAGCAGTTCTTC,CASSKGGHYYNEQFF,-,TRBJ2-1,many,TRBV6-6
TGTGCCAGCAGCGTAGGGGCGGGACAGGGCGCAGATACGCAGTATTTT,CASSVGAGQGADTQYF,TRBD1,TRBJ2-3,few,TRBV9
TGTGCCAGCAGCGCCTGGGACCCTGGCCAGTATTTT,CASSAWDPGQYF,-,TRBJ2-3,many,TRBV7-9
TGTGCCAGCACCCTATCACAGGGGGCAAGCGGGGAGCTGTTTTTT,CASTLSQGASGELFF,TRBD1,TRBJ2-2,few,TRBV12-3/TRBV12-4
TGTGCCAGCAGTGCGGACCTAGGGAGCACAGATACGCAGTATTTT,CASSADLGSTDTQYF,-,TRBJ2-3,many,TRBV6-2/TRBV6-3
TGTGCCAGCTCACCACGGCGGAGTAATGAGCAGTTCTTC,CASSPRRSNEQFF,-,TRBJ2-1,few,TRBV18
TGTGCCAGCAGTTACAATGGGGGTAACAATGAGCAGTTCTTC,CASSYNGGNNEQFF,-,TRBJ2-1,many,TRBV6-2/TRBV6-3
TGCAGCGTTGCAAACCGGGCCCTCGGCACTGAAGCTTTCTTT,CSVANRALGTEAFF,-,TRBJ1-1,few,TRBV29-1
TGTGCCAGCAGGAGGGAAGAGGGTTATAATTCACCCCTCCACTTT,CASRREEGYNSPLHF,-,TRBJ1-6,many,TRBV25-1
TGTGCCAGCAGCGGGGGCAGGGAGTCTAACTATGGCTACACCTTC,CASSGGRESNYGYTF,-,TRBJ1-2,-,TRBV6-5
TGTGCCAGCAGTTACGGTCAAACAGGGGGCGTGAACACTGAAGCTTTCTTT,CASSYGQTGGVNTEAFF,TRBD1,TRBJ1-1,-,TRBV6-5
TGTGCCAGCAGCCCGGGACACAAGAATCAGCCCCAGCATTTT,CASSPGHKNQPQHF,-,TRBJ1-5,-,TRBV6-2/TRBV6-3
TGCAGTGCTAGGGGGTTAGCGGGGCGCACAGATACGCAGTATTTT,CSARGLAGRTDTQYF,TRBD2,TRBJ2-3,many,TRBV20-1
TGCAGTGCTCACGGGTCTGGCCTCGGAGCTTTCTTT,CSAHGSGLGAFF,-,TRBJ1-1,few,TRBV20-1
TGTGCCAGCAGTGCCCGGGACACAGAAAAACTGTTTTTT,CASSARDTEKLFF,-,TRBJ1-4,many,TRBV12-3/TRBV12-4
TGTGCCAGTGCTCGGGGAATGAACACTGAAGCTTTCTTT,CASARGMNTEAFF,-,TRBJ1-1,many,TRBV7-3
TGTGCCACCAGCAAAAAGCGGGGGGTTTATGGCACAGATACGCAGTATTTT,CATSKKRGVYGTDTQYF,TRBD2,TRBJ2-3,many,TRBV15